The following is a TCR beta chain sequence with its context. The antigen is undetermined. The V end lost 3 bases, the J end lost 10 bases, and 10 bases lay between the germline ends. Germline lookup yields CDR1 GTSNPN and CDR2 SVGIG (reference sequence). CDR3 size: 12 residues. PCR employed 60 Vbeta and 13 Jbeta primers. Generated by immunoSEQ multiplex PCR, the TCRdb table keeps only in-frame clones and is missing some. The sample includes about 180,000 clones, roughly 83% of them seen just once. These data originate in a study of cytomegalovirus exposure and HLA in healthy donors. Study context: A prior study identified some 100 million unique TCR beta sequences from 180 million or so T cells. Whole-study results and caveats: A later analysis showed that HLA-associated TCR beta chains had undergone more clonal expansion than equally common others. An analysis was carried out later, and it reportedly showed fewer N-insertions in an Asian-associated ancestry cluster than the approximately 610-donor mean.

The rearrangement links TRBV30 to TRBJ1-6, with D unresolved. The sequenced material came from PBMCs. This TCR derives from a boy aged 2 to 10 in good health and CMV-seronegative. The CDR3 DNA is TGTGCCTGGAGCCCCGGGAACTCACCCCTCCACTTT. Protein: CAWSPGNSPLHF.